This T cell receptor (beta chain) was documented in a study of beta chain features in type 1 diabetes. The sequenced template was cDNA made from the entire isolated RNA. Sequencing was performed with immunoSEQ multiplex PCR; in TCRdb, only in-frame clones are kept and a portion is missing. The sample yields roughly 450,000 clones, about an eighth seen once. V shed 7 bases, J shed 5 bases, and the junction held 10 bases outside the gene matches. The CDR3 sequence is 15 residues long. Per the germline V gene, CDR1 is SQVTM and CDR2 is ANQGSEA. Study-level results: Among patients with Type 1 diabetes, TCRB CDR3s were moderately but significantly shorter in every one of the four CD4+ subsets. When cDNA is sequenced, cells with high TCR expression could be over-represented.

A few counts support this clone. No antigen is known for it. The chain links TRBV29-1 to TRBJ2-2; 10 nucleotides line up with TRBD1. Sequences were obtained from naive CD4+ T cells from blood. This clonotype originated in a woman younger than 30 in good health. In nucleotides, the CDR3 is TGCAGCGCCCCTGGGACAGGGGAAATGACCGGGGAGCTGTTTTTT. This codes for CSAPGTGEMTGELFF.